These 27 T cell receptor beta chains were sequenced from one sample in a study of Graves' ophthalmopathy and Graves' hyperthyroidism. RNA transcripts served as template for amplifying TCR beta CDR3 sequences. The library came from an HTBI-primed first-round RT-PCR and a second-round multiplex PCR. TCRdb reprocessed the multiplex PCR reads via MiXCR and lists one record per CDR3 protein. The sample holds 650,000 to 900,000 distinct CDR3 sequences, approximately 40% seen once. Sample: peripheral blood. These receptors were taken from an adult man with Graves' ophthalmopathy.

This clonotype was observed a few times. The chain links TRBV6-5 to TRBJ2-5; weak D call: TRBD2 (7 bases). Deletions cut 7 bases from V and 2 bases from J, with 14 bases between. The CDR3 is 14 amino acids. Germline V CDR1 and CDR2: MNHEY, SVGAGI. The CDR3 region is CASKRGGRQETQYF. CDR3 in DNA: TGTGCCAGCAAGAGGGGGGGGAGGCAAGAGACCCAGTACTTC.

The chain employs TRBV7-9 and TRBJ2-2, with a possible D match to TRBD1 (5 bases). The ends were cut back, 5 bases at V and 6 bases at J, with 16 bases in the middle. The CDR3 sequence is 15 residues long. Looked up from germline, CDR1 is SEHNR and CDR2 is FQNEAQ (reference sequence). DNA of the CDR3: TGTGCCAGCAGCCAGGGCCTAGTTTCGGCCGGGGAGCTGTTTTTT. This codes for CASSQGLVSAGELFF.

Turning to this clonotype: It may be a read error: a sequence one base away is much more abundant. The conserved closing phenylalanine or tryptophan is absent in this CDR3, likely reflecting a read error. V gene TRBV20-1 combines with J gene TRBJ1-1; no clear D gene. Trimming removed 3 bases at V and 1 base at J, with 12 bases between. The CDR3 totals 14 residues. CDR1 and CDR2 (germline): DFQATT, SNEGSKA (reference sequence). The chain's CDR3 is CSASYVGRNTEAFL. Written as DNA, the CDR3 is TGCAGTGCTAGTTATGTGGGTAGGAACACTGAAGCTTTCCTT.

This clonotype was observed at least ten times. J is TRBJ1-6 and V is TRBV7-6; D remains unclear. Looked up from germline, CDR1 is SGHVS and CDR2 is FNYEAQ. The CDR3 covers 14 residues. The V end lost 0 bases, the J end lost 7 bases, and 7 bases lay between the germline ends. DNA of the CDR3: TGTGCCAGCAGCTTAGCGTCTACCAATTCACCCCTCCACTTT. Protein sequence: CASSLASTNSPLHF.

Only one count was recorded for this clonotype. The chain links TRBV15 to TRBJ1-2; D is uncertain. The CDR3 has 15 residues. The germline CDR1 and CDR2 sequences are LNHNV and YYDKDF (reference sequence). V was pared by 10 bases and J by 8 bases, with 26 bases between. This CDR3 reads CASSGLAGAQGGYTF. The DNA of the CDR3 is TGTGCCAGCAGTGGCTTAGCAGGCGCCCAAGGGGGCTACACCTTC.

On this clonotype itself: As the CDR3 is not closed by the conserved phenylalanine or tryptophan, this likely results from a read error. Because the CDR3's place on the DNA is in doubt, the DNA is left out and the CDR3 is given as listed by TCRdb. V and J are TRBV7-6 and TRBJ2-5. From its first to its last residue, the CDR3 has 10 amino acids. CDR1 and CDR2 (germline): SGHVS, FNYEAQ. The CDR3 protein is CASSQGDPTV.

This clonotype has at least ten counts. The CDR3 is CASSEGGGLTEAFF. CDR3 sequence (DNA): TGTGCCAGCAGTGAAGGAGGGGGGCTGACTGAAGCTTTCTTT. V gene TRBV2 combines with J gene TRBJ1-1; D may be TRBD1 (6 bases). CDR3 size: 14 residues. V was clipped by 1 base and J by 5 bases, with 11 bases between them. CDR1 and CDR2 from the germline V gene are SNHLY and FYNNEI.

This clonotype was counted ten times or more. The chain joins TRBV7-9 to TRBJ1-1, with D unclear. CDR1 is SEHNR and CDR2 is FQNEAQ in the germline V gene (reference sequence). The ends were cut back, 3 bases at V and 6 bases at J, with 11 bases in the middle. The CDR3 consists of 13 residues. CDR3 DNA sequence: TGTGCCAGCAGCTTGACACACGAACCTGAAGCTTTCTTT. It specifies CASSLTHEPEAFF.

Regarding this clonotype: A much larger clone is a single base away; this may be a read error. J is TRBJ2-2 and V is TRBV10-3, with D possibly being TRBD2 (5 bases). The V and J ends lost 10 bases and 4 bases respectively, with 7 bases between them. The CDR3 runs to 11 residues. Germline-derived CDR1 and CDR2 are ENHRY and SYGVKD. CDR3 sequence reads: CATSGTGELFF. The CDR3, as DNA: TGTGCCACCAGCGGCACCGGGGAGCTGTTTTTT.

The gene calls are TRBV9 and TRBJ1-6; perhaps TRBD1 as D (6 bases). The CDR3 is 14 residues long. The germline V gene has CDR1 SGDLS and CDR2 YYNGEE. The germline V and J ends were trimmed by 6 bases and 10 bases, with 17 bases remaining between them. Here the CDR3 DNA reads TGTGCCAGCACCCTCCCCGGGGGCAGCTCACCCCTCCACTTT. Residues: CASTLPGGSSPLHF.

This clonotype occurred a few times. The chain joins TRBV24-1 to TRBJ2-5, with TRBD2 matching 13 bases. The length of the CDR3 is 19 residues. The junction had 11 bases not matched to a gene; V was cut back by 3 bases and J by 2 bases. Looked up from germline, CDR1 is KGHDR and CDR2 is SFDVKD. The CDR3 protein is CATSDPTSGRGILQETQYF. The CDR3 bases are TGTGCCACCAGTGATCCCACTAGCGGGAGGGGCATTCTACAAGAGACCCAGTACTTC.

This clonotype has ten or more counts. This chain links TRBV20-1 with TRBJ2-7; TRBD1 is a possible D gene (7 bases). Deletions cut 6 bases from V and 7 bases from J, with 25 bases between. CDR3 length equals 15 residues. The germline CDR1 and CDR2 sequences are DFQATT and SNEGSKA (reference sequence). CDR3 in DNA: TGCAGTGCCAGTGGAGGGGGCAACTCCGCCTGGGAGCAGTACTTC. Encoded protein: CSASGGGNSAWEQYF.

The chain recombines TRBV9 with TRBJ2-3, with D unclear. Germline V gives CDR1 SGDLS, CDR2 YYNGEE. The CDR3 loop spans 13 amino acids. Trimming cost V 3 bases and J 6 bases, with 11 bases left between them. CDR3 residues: CASSGRLRDTQYF. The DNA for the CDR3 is TGTGCCAGCAGCGGACGACTTAGGGATACGCAGTATTTT.

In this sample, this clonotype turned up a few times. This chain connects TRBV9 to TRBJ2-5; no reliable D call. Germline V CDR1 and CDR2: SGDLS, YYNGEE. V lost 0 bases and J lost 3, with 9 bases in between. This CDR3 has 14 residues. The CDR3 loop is CASSVGSAKETQYF. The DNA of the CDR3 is TGTGCCAGCAGCGTAGGTTCCGCTAAAGAGACCCAGTACTTC.

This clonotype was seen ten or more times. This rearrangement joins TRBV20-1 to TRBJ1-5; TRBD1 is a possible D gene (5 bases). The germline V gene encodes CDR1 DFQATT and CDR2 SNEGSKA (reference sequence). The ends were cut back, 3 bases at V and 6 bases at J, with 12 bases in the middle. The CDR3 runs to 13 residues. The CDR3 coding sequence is TGCAGTGCTAGTAGTGGGGGGGGTCAGCCCCAGCATTTT. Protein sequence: CSASSGGGQPQHF.

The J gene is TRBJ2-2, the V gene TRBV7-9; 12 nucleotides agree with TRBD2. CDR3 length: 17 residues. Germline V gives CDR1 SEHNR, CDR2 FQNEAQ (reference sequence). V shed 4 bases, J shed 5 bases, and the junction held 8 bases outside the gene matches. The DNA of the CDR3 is TGTGCCAGCAGCTCCGCCTCTAGCGGGAGGGGAACCGGGGAGCTGTTTTTT. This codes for CASSSASSGRGTGELFF.

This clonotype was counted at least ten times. The CDR3 loop is CSARGRSNEKLFF. The CDR3 bases are TGCAGTGCTAGGGGACGGTCTAATGAAAAACTGTTTTTT. This chain connects TRBV20-1 to TRBJ1-4, with D possibly being TRBD1 (5 bases). Germline values: CDR1 DFQATT, CDR2 SNEGSKA (reference sequence). With 3 bases removed from V and 3 bases from J, the gap between germline ends came to 8 bases. CDR3 length: 13 amino acids.

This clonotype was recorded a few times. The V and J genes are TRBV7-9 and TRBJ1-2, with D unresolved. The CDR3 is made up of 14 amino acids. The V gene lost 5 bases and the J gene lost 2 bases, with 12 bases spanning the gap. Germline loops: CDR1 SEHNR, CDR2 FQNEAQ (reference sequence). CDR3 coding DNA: TGTGCCAGCAGCCAAGGATCATCCAACTATGGCTACACCTTC. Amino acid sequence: CASSQGSSNYGYTF.

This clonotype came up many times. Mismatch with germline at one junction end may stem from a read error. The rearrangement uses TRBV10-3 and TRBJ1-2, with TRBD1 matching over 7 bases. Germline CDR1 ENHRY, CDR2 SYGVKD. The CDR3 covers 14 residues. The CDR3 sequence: CASSAKGTAYGYTF. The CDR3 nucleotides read TGTGCCAGCAGTGCGAAAGGGACAGCCTATGGCTACACCTTC.

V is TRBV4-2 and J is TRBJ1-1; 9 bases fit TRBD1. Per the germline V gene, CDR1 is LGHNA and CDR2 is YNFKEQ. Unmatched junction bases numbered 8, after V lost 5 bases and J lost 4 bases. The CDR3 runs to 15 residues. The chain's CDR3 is CASSKDRGRGTEAFF. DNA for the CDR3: TGTGCCAGCAGCAAGGACAGGGGACGGGGCACTGAAGCTTTCTTT.

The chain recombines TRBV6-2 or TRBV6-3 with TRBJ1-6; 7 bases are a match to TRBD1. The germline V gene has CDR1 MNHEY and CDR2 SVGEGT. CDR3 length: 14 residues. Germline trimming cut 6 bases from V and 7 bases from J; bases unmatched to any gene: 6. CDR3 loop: CASRGQQGNSPLHF. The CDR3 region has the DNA TGTGCCAGCAGGGGACAGCAGGGGAATTCACCCCTCCACTTT.

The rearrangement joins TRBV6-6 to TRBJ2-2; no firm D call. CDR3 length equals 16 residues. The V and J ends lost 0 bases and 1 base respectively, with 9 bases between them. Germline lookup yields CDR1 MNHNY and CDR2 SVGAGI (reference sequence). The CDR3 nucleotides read TGTGCCAGCAGTTACTCGAGGACCCAGAACACCGGGGAGCTGTTTTTT. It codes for CASSYSRTQNTGELFF.

In DNA form, the CDR3 reads TGTGCCAGCAGCCTAAGGACAGGGGGCTTTGGTGCCTACGAGCAGTACTTC. It is translated as CASSLRTGGFGAYEQYF. The chain couples TRBV7-9 to TRBJ2-7, with TRBD1 matching 11 bases. CDR3 length: 17 amino acids. Looked up from germline, CDR1 is SEHNR and CDR2 is FQNEAQ (reference sequence). After removal of 5 bases from V and 2 bases from J, the junction contained 11 bases not matched to a gene.

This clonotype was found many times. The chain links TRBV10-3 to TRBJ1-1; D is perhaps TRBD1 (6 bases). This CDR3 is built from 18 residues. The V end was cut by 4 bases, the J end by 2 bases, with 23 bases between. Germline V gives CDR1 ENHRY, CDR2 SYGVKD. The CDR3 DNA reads TGTGCCATCAGTGGTGGAGGGGGGGCACAGAATTTTAACACTGAAGCTTTCTTT. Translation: CAISGGGGAQNFNTEAFF.

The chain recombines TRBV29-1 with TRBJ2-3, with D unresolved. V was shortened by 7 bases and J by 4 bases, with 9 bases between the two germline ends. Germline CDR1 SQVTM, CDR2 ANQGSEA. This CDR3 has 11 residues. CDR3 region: CSAKAPDTQYF. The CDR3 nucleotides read TGCAGCGCGAAAGCCCCAGATACGCAGTATTTT.

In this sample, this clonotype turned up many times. The CDR3: CASTTGLETQYF. The CDR3, as DNA: TGTGCCAGCACGACAGGGTTGGAGACCCAGTACTTC. The chain is built from TRBV7-9 and TRBJ2-5, with TRBD1 matching 7 bases. V lost 7 bases, J lost 5 bases, and 4 bases stayed unmatched. The CDR3 totals 12 residues. Germline V gene sequence: CDR1 SEHNR, CDR2 FQNEAQ (reference sequence).

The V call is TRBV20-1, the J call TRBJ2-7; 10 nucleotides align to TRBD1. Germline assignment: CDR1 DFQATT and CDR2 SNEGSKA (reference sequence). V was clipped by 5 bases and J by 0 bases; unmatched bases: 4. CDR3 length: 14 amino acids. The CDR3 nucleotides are TGCAGTGCTGGGACAGGGGACTCCTCCTACGAGCAGTACTTC. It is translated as CSAGTGDSSYEQYF.